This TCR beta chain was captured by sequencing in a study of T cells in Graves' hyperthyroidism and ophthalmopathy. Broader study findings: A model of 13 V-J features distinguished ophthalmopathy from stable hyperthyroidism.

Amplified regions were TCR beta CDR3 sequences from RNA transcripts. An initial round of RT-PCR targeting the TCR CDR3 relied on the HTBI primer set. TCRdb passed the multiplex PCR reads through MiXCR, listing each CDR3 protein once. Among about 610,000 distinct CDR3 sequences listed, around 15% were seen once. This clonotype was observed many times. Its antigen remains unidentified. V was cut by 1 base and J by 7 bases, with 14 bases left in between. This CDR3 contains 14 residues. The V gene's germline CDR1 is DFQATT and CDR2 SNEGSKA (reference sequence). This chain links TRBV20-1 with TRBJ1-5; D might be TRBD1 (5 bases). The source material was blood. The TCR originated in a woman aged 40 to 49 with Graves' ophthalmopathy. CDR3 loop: CSARGGQGDQPQHF. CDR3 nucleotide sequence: TGCAGTGCTAGAGGCGGCCAGGGTGACCAGCCCCAGCATTTT.